This TCR beta chain was sequenced in a study of beta chain features in type 1 diabetes. Whole-study results and caveats: Among patients with Type 1 diabetes, TCRB CDR3s were moderately but significantly shorter in every one of the four CD4+ subsets.

Germline assignment: CDR1 GTSNPN and CDR2 SVGIG (reference sequence). V was shortened by 1 base and J by 4 bases, with 11 bases between the two germline ends. The CDR3 has 14 amino acids. This clone has a handful of counts. Its antigen is currently unknown. Reverse transcription of all isolated RNA meant that expressed TCRB transcripts were sequenced. Some clones are missing from TCRdb's copy, which holds only in-frame ones; the method was immunoSEQ multiplex PCR. The sample consists of around 240,000 clones, 16% of them appearing once. The chain carries TRBV30 and TRBJ1-5; D perhaps matches TRBD1 (5 bases). The sequencing sample was made of naive CD4+ T cells from blood. This clonotype was sampled from a man aged 30 to 45 with type 1 diabetes. CDR3 amino acids: CAWSAAGRNQPQHF. The CDR3 nucleotides are TGTGCCTGGAGTGCGGCAGGGAGAAATCAGCCCCAGCATTTT. Using reference TRBV30 and TRBJ1-5 for the parts outside the CDR3, the full variable domain is SQTIHQWPATLVQPVGSPLSLECTVEGTSNPNLYWYRQAAGRGLQLLFYSVGIGQISSEVPQNLSASRPQDRQFILSSKKLLLSDSGFYLCAWSAAGRNQPQHFGDGTRLSIL.